Below are 11 T cell receptor beta chains sequenced from a single sample in a study of shared T cell receptors in the human thymus. This table comes from immunoSEQ multiplex PCR, and its TCRdb copy is limited to in-frame clones, with some not included. The sample lists roughly 500,000 clones; about 80% were seen once. These same data were also listed under a study on human thymus T cells.

Sequencing input: thymocytes. Receptors were obtained from a boy younger than two with a congenital heart defect.

The chain has TRBV29-1 and TRBJ2-7, with TRBD2 matching 7 bases. This CDR3 has 14 residues. V shed 6 bases, J shed 2 bases, and the junction held 10 bases outside the gene matches. Per germline, CDR1 SQVTM and CDR2 ANQGSEA. CDR3 loop: CSVVPGGGPYEQYF. The CDR3 nucleotides are TGCAGCGTGGTCCCGGGGGGAGGGCCCTACGAGCAGTACTTC.

The chain couples TRBV28 to TRBJ2-7; 10 bases align to TRBD2. The germline V gene has CDR1 MDHEN and CDR2 SYDVKM. V shed 6 bases and J 0 bases; nucleotides not matched to a gene: 14. The CDR3 totals 18 residues. DNA of the CDR3: TGTGCCAGCAGGTTTCCCACTAGGACTAGCGGAAGCTCCTACGAGCAGTACTTC. This encodes CASRFPTRTSGSSYEQYF.

The gene calls are TRBV6-5 and TRBJ1-4; 7 bases align to TRBD1. CDR3 length: 14 amino acids. V shed 5 bases and J 4 bases; nucleotides not matched to a gene: 4. Germline V gene data show CDR1 as MNHEY and CDR2 as SVGAGI. The CDR3 bases are TGTGCCAGCAGTCAGGACAGGCTTAATGAAAAACTGTTTTTT. It yields the protein CASSQDRLNEKLFF.

The rearrangement uses TRBV27 and TRBJ2-1; 13 bases are shared with TRBD2. The CDR3 is 18 residues long. Losses at the gene ends were 5 bases for V and 9 bases for J; bases not matched to a gene: 16. Germline assignment: CDR1 MNHEY and CDR2 SMNVEV (reference sequence). The CDR3 region is CASSPWTSGRRAAGEQFF. CDR3 sequence (DNA): TGTGCCAGCAGTCCGTGGACTAGCGGGAGAAGGGCGGCGGGTGAGCAGTTCTTC.

DNA for the CDR3: TGCGCCAGCAGCTGCCTAGAGGGCTACAATGAGCAGTTCTTC. The encoded protein is CASSCLEGYNEQFF. J is TRBJ2-1 and V is TRBV5-1, with D maybe TRBD2 (5 bases). Germline-derived CDR1 and CDR2 are SGHRS and YFSETQ. The V gene lost 3 bases and the J gene lost 3 bases, with 10 bases spanning the gap. This CDR3 has 14 amino acids.

The chain joins TRBV5-1 to TRBJ2-5; 8 nucleotides match TRBD2. There are 16 residues in the CDR3. V shed 5 bases and J 2 bases; nucleotides not matched to a gene: 11. Germline CDR1 SGHRS, CDR2 YFSETQ. The CDR3 DNA follows: TGCGCCAGCAGTACCTCCAAACTAGCGGCTCAAGAGACCCAGTACTTC. Translating gives CASSTSKLAAQETQYF. The complete variable domain, with remaining parts taken from reference TRBV5-1 and TRBJ2-5, reads KAGVTQTPRYLIKTRGQQVTLSCSPISGHRSVSWYQQTPGQGLQFLFEYFSETQRNKGNFPGRFSGRQFSNSRSEMNVSTLELGDSALYLCASSTSKLAAQETQYFGPGTRLLVL.

J is TRBJ1-1 and V is TRBV28; TRBD1 aligns across 10 bases. From germline, CDR1 is MDHEN and CDR2 SYDVKM. The CDR3 runs 15 residues. V shed 2 bases and J 10 bases; nucleotides not matched to a gene: 10. CDR3 bases: TGTGCCAGCAGTTTACCCGACAGGGGGCCTTTCGGAGCTTTCTTT. Its translation is CASSLPDRGPFGAFF.

The rearrangement links TRBV27 to TRBJ2-7, with 15 bases matching TRBD2. Germline V gene data show CDR1 as MNHEY and CDR2 as SMNVEV (reference sequence). V lost 4 bases to trimming and J lost 7 bases; unmatched junction nucleotides: 8. CDR3 length: 16 residues. The CDR3 region has the DNA TGTGCCAGCAGTTCTGGGACTAGCGGGAGGCTGGAGGAGCAGTACTTC. This encodes CASSSGTSGRLEEQYF.

The chain is built from TRBV5-5 and TRBJ1-5, with D perhaps TRBD1 (5 bases). V lost 1 base to trimming and J lost 0 bases, with 11 bases between them. The germline gives CDR1 SGHKS, CDR2 YYEKEE (reference sequence). CDR3 length: 16 amino acids. The CDR3 is CASSLNRGTSNQPQHF. CDR3 nucleotides: TGTGCCAGCAGCTTGAATCGGGGGACTAGCAATCAGCCCCAGCATTTT.

The genes are TRBV9 and TRBJ2-3, with 12 bases lining up with TRBD2. CDR3 length equals 16 residues. The germline gives CDR1 SGDLS, CDR2 YYNGEE. J was trimmed by 3 bases and V by 0 bases; bases with no gene match: 2. The CDR3 region has the DNA TGTGCCAGCAGCGTAGCTAGCGGGGGGGGGACAGATACGCAGTATTTT. Translated: CASSVASGGGTDTQYF.

The chain recombines TRBV4-1 with TRBJ2-2; tentatively, D is TRBD1 (6 bases). This CDR3 spans 16 amino acids. Looked up from germline, CDR1 is MGHRA and CDR2 is YSYEKL. Trimming removed 0 bases at V and 6 bases at J, with 14 bases between. The CDR3 loop is CASSQDPGDIAGELFF. CDR3 nucleotide sequence: TGCGCCAGCAGCCAAGATCCAGGGGACATTGCCGGGGAGCTGTTTTTT.